This paragraph reports one T cell receptor (beta chain). Patients were excluded because of uncontrolled infection, other autoimmune disease, pregnancy or lactation. Used for diagnoses were clinical symptoms, serum thyroxine and TRAb, thyroid ultrasound and orbital computed tomography. Cells are PBMCs isolated from over 7.5 ml of fresh blood. V was cut by 7 bases and J by 3 bases, with 13 bases left in between. The CDR3 consists of 14 residues. Germline CDR1 is MNHEY and CDR2 is SVGEGT. RNA transcripts served as the template for amplifying TCR beta CDR3 regions. Initially, a first-round RT-PCR of the TCR CDR3 employed the HTBI primer set. TCRdb reanalysed the multiplex PCR reads using MiXCR and keeps one entry per CDR3 protein. The table records roughly 700,000 distinct CDR3 sequences, 15% to 20% of them present only once. The data stem from a study of T cells in Graves' hyperthyroidism and ophthalmopathy. Study summary: Upon initial diagnosis and before any treatment, peripheral blood was collected.

The receptor was isolated from a middle-aged man with Graves' hyperthyroidism. The material sequenced was blood. The rearrangement uses TRBV6-2 or TRBV6-3 and TRBJ2-4, with D possibly being TRBD2 (5 bases). The chain's CDR3 is CASTGYGVKNIQYF. The CDR3 nucleotides are TGTGCCAGCACGGGATACGGGGTCAAAAACATTCAGTACTTC.